This TCR beta chain came from a study of T cell responses to AZD1222 COVID-19 vaccine. The study's findings and limits: Of the AZD1222 recipients, only 5 to 7 were seropositive at baseline. Donors in the cohort were predominantly white British and more often female, and clonal diversity was possibly underestimated. Repertoire sampling happened only post peak T cell response.

Comments on this clone: Its antigen remains unidentified.

Sequencing was performed with immunoSEQ multiplex PCR; in TCRdb, only in-frame clones are kept and a portion is missing. The table lists roughly 150,000 clones, over 85% of them singletons. The CDR3 loop spans 15 amino acids. Germline V gene lookup returns CDR1 SGHRS and CDR2 YFSETQ. V was pared by 3 bases and J by 3 bases, with 15 bases between. The chain carries TRBV5-1 and TRBJ1-2; TRBD1 is a possible D gene (5 bases). This TCR was sampled from an adult who received the AZD1222 COVID-19 vaccine. Here the sequenced sample was peripheral blood, taken 28 days after the second AZD1222 dose. This CDR3 reads CASSSAPGHDYGYTF. CDR3 DNA sequence: TGCGCCAGCAGCTCGGCGCCTGGACACGACTATGGCTACACCTTC.